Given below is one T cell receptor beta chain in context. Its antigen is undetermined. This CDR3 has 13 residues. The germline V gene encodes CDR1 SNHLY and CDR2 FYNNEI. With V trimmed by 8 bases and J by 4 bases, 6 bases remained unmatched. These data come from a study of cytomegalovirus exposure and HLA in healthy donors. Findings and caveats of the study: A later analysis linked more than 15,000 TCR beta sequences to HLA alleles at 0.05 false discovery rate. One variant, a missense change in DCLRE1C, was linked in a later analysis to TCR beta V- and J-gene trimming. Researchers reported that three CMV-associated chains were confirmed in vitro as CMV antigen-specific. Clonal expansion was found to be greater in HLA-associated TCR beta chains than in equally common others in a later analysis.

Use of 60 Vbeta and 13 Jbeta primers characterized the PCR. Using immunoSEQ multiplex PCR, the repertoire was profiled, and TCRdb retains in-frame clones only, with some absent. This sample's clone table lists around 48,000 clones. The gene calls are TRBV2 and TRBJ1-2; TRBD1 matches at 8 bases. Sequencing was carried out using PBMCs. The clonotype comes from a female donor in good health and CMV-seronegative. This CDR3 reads CASRTGMLYGYTF. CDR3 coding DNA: TGTGCCAGCCGGACAGGGATGCTCTATGGCTACACCTTC.